This T cell receptor beta chain stems from a study of STAT3 mutations in large granular lymphocyte leukemia. Study findings and constraints: In T-cell large granular lymphocyte leukemia, about half of patients showed multiple immunodominant subclonotypes.

The CDR3 runs to 14 residues. V lost 0 bases and J 5 bases, leaving 12 bases between the germline ends. Germline V gene data show CDR1 as GTSNPN and CDR2 as SVGIG (reference sequence). Worth noting for this clone: What it recognizes is unknown.

This table comes from immunoSEQ multiplex PCR, and its TCRdb copy is limited to in-frame clones, with some not included. The table has about 34,000 clones, approximately 83% seen once; the top ten hold 9.5% to 15%. The TCR sequence derives from a man aged 55 to 70 with T-cell large granular lymphocyte leukemia. Some clones in this sample may be carry-over from other donors' samples. The specimen sequenced was peripheral blood mononuclear cells. The chain carries TRBV30 and TRBJ2-3; D is possibly TRBD1 (5 bases). The CDR3 loop reads CAWSVGQGRDTQYF. The DNA of the CDR3 is TGTGCCTGGAGTGTTGGTCAGGGTAGAGATACGCAGTATTTT.